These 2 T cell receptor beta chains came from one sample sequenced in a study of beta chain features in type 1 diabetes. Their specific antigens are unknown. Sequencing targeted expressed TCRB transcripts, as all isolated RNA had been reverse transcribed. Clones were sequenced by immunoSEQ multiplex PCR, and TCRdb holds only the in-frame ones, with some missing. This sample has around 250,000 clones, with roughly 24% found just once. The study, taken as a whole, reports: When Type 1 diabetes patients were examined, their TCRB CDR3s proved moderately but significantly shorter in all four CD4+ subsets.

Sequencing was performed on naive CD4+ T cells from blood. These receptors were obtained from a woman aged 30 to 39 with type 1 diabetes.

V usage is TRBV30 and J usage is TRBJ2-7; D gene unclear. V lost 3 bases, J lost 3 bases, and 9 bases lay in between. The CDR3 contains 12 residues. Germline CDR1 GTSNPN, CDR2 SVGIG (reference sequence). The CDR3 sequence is CAWSPGVYEQYF. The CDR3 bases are TGTGCCTGGAGCCCAGGTGTCTACGAGCAGTACTTC.

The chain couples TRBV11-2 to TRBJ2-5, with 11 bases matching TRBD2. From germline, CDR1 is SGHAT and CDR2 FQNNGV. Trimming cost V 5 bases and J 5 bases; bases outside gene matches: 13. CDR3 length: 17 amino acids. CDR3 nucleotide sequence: TGTGCCAGCAGCGCCGGGACTAGCGGAGGAGGGATGGAGACCCAGTACTTC. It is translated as CASSAGTSGGGMETQYF.